The clone carrying this T cell receptor (beta chain) was found a few times. Its antigen remains unidentified. Additional DNA sequences in this sample encode the identical CDR3. The method was immunoSEQ multiplex PCR; TCRdb's version includes in-frame clones alone and lacks a portion of them. Of about 160,000 clones listed, around 85% are singletons. The CDR3 has 13 amino acids. Trimming took 3 bases from V and 2 from J, leaving 7 bases between them. Germline V gives CDR1 KGHSH, CDR2 LQKENI. These data come from a study of cytomegalovirus exposure and HLA in healthy donors. Study-wide background: In a later analysis, it was reported that the 110 or so validation repertoires had been produced on the same platform as the 500 to 750 repertoires belonging to the first cohort.

The study's findings and limits: Cytomegalovirus association was listed for 164 TCR beta chains. In vitro confirmation showed a few CMV-associated chains to be CMV antigen specific. Across donors, most TCRs were seen rarely, yet some public ones were widespread.

This sequence joins TRBV18 and TRBJ1-2; possible D gene TRBD1, 5 bases. Input material: PBMCs. This receptor was identified in a woman aged 30 to 39 in good health and CMV-seronegative. CDR3 in amino acids: CASSPGRNYGYTF. DNA for the CDR3: TGTGCCAGCTCACCGGGACGGAACTATGGCTACACCTTC.